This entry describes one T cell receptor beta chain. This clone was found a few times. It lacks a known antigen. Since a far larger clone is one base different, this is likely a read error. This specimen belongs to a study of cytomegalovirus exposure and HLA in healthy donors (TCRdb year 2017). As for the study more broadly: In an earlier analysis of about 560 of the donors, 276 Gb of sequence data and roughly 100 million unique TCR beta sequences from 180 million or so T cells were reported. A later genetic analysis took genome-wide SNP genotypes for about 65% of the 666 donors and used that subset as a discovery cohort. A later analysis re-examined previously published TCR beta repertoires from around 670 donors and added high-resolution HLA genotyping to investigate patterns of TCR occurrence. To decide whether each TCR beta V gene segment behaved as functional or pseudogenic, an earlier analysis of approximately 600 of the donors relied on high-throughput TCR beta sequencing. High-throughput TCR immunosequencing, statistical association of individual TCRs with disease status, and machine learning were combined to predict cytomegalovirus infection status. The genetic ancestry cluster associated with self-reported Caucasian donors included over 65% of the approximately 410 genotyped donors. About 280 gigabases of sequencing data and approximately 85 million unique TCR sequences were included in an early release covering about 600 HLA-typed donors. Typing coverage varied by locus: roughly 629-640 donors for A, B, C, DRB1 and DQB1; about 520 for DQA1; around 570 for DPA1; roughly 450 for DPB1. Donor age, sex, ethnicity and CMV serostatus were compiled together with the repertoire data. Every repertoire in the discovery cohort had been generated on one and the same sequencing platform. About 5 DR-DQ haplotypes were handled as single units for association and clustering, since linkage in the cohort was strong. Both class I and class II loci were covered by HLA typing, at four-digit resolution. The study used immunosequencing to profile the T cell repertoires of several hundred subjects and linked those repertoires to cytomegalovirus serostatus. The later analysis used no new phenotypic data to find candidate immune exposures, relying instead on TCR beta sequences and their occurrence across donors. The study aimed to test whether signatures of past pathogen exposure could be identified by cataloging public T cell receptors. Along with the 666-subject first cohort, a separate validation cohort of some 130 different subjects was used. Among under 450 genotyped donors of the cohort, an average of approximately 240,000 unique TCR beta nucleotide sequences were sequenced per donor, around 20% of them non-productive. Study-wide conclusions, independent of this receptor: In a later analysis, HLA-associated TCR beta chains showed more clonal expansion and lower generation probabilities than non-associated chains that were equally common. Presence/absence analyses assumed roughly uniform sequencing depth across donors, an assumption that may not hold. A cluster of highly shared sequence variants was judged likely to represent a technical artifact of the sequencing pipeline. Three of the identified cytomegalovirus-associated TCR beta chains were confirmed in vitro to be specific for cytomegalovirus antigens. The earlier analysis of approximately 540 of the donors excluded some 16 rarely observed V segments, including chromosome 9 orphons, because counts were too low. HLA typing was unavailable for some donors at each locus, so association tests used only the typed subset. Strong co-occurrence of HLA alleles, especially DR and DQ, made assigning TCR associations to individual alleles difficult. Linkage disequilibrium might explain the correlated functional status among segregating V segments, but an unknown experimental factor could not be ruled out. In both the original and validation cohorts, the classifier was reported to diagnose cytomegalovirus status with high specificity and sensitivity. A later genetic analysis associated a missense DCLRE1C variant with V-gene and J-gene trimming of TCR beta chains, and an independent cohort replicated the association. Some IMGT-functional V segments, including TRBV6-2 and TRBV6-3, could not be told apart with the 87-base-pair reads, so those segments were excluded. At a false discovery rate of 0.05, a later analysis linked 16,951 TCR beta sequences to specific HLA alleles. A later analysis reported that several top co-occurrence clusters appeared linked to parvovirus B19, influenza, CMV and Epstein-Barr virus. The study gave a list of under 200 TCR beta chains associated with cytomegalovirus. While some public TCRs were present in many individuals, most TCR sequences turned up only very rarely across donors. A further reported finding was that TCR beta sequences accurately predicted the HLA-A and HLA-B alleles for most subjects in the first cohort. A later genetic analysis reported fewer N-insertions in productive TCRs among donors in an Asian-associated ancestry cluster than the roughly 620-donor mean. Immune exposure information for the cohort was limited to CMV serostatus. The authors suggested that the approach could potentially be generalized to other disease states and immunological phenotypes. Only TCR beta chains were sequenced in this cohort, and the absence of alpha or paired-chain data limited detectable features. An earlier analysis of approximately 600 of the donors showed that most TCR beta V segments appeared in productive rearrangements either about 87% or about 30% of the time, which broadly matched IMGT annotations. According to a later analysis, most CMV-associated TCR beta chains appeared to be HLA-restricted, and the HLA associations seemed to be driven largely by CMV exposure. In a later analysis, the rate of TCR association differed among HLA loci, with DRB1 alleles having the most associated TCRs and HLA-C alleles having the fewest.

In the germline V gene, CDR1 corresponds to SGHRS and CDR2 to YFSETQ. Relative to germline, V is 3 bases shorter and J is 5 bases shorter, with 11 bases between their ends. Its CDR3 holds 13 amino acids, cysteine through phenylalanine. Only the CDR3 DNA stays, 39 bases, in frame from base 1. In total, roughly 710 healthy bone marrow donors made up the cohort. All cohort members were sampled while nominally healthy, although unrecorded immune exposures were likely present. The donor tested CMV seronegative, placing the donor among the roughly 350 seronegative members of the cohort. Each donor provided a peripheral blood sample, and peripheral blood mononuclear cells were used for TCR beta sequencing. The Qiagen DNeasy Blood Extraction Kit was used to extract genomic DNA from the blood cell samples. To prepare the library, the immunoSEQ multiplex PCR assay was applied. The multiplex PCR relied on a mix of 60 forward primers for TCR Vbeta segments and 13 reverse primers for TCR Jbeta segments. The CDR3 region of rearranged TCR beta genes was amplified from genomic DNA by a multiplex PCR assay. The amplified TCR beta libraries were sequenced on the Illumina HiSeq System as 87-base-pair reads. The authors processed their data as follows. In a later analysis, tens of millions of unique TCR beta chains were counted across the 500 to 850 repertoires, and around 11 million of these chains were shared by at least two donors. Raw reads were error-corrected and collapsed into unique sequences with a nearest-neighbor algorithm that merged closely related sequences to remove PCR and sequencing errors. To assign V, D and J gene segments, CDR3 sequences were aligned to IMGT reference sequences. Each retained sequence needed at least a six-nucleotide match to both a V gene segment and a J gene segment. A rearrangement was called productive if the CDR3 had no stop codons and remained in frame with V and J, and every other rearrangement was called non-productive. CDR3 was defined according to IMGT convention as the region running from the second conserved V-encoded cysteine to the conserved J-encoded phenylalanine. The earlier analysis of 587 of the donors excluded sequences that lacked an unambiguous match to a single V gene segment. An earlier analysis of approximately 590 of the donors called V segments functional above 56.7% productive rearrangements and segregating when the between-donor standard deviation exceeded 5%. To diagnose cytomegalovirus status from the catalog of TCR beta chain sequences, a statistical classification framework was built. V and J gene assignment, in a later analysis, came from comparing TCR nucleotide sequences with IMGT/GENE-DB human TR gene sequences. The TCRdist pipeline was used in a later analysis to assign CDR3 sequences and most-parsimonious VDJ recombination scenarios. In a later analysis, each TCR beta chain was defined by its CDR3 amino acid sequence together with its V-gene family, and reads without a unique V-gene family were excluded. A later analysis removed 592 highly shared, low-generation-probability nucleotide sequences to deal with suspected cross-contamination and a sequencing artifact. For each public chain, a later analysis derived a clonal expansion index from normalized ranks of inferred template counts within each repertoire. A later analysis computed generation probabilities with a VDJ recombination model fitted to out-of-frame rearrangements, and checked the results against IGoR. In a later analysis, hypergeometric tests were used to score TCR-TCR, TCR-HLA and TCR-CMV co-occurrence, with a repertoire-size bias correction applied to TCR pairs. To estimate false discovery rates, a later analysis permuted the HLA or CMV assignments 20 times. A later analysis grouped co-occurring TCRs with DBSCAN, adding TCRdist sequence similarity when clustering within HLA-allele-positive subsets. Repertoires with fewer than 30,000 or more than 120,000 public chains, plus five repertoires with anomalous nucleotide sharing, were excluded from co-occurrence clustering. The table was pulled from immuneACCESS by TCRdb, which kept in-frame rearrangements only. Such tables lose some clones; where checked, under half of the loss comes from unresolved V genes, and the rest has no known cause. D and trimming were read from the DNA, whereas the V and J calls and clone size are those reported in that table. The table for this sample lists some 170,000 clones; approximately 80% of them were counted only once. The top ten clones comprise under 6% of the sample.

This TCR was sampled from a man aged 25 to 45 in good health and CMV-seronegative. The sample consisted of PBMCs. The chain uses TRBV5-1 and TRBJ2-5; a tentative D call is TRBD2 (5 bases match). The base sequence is TGCGCCAGCAGCTCTATCAGGAGGGAGACCCAGTACTTC. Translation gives CASSSIRRETQYF.